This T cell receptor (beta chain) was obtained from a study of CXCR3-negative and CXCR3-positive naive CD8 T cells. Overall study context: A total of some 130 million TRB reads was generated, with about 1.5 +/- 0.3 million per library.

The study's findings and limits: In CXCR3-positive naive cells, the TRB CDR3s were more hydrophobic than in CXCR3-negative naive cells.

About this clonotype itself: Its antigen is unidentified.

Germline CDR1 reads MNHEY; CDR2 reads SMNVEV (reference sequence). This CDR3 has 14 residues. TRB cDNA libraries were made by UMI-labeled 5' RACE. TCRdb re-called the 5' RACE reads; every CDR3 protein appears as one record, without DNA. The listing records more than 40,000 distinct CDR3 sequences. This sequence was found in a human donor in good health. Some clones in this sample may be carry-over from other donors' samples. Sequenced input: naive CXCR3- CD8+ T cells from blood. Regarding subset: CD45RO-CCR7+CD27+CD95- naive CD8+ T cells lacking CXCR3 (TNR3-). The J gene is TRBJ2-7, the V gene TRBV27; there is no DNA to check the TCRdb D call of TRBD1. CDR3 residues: CASSEGGSSYEQYF.